The T cell receptor beta chain described here comes from a study of spatial heterogeneity in lung cancer. Study-wide points: Tumor mutation counts were tracked by expanded intratumoral alpha and beta TCR counts.

Time point reported: sample taken at primary tumor resection. After removal of 11 bases from V and 4 bases from J, the junction contained 11 bases not matched to a gene. CDR1 is ENHRY, CDR2 SYGVKD, per germline. This CDR3 has 13 residues. This clonotype was counted at least ten times. Its antigen remains unidentified. TCRdb recomputed calls from the 5' RACE reads with MiXCR, one row per CDR3 protein. The sample contains approximately 18,000 distinct CDR3 sequences, 5.7% of which appear only once. The starting material was lung tumor tissue, obtained at surgery. The chain employs TRBV10-3 and TRBJ2-7, with TRBD2 matching 7 bases. The receptor was isolated from a female donor with early-stage non-small cell lung cancer. The CDR3 bases are TGTGCCTTCCGGGCCTCTAGCGGTTACGAGCAGTACTTC. This sequence encodes CAFRASSGYEQYF.